This T cell receptor (beta chain) was sequenced for a study of shared clonotypes between healthy human individuals. The germline V gene has CDR1 SGHTA and CDR2 FQGNSA. Between the trimmed V and J ends, which lost 3 bases and 9 bases, there was a span of 17 bases. The length of the CDR3 is 14 residues. Sequencing was performed with immunoSEQ multiplex PCR; in TCRdb, only in-frame clones are kept and a portion is missing. The sample lists some 2,000,000 clones, about 95% occurring once. This TCR was sampled from a man aged 18 to 29 in good health. This chain connects TRBV7-2 to TRBJ2-5; D gene unclear. Source material: naive CD4+ T cells sorted from blood. Documented subset: CD45RA+ positively selected. CDR3 amino acids: CASSFPLLLSAQYF. The CDR3 coding sequence is TGTGCCAGCAGCTTCCCTCTCCTTTTATCGGCCCAGTACTTC.